The rows below give T cell receptor beta chains drawn from one sample of a study of T cell responses to AZD1222 COVID-19 vaccine. Here immunoSEQ multiplex PCR was the method, and the copy in TCRdb shows in-frame clones only, minus some. The table shows 90,000 to 130,000 clones, with approximately 90% occurring only once. The material was peripheral blood, obtained on day 0 of AZD1222 vaccination. The receptor set was obtained from an adult in good health. Both conserved end residues are part of each CDR3. A D gene is named only where the DNA matches it firmly. A row's size may be missing; if present it is once, few, many or a size class.

V gene: TRBV7-9
D gene: .
clone size: .
J gene: TRBJ1-1
CDR3 protein: CASSSEESRNTEAFF
CDR3 DNA: TGTGCCAGCAGCAGCGAGGAGAGCAGGAACACTGAAGCTTTCTTT

V gene: TRBV7-2
D gene: TRBD1
clone size: .
J gene: TRBJ1-2
CDR3 protein: CASSLDLRGLYGYTF
CDR3 DNA: TGTGCCAGCAGCTTAGATCTCAGGGGGCTCTATGGCTACACCTTC

V gene: TRBV19
D gene: .
clone size: .
J gene: TRBJ1-1
CDR3 protein: CASSRVNTEAFF
CDR3 DNA: TGTGCCAGTAGTAGAGTTAACACTGAAGCTTTCTTT

V gene: TRBV29-1
D gene: .
clone size: .
J gene: TRBJ1-2
CDR3 protein: CSVLDQNYGYTF
CDR3 DNA: TGCAGCGTTCTGGATCAGAACTATGGCTACACCTTC

V gene: TRBV6-5
D gene: .
clone size: .
J gene: TRBJ2-7
CDR3 protein: CASSYSILGDYEQYF
CDR3 DNA: TGTGCCAGCAGTTACTCGATTCTTGGGGACTACGAGCAGTACTTC

V gene: TRBV10-2
D gene: TRBD2
clone size: .
J gene: TRBJ2-2
CDR3 protein: CASSDWGGNTGELFF
CDR3 DNA: TGCGCCAGCAGTGACTGGGGGGGTAACACCGGGGAGCTGTTTTTT

V gene: TRBV11-3
D gene: TRBD2
clone size: .
J gene: TRBJ2-1
CDR3 protein: CASSTYGGTRNSEQFF
CDR3 DNA: TGTGCCAGCAGCACCTATGGGGGGACTAGGAACAGTGAGCAGTTCTTC

V gene: TRBV29-1
D gene: .
clone size: .
J gene: TRBJ1-4
CDR3 protein: CSARGAGTNEKLFF
CDR3 DNA: TGCAGCGCTCGGGGGGCTGGGACTAATGAAAAACTGTTTTTT

V gene: TRBV13
D gene: TRBD1
clone size: .
J gene: TRBJ2-7
CDR3 protein: CASSRTGGPYEQYF
CDR3 DNA: TGTGCCAGCAGCCGGACAGGGGGGCCCTACGAGCAGTACTTC

V gene: TRBV28
D gene: .
clone size: .
J gene: TRBJ1-2
CDR3 protein: CASSLGQMIYGYTF
CDR3 DNA: TGTGCCAGCAGTTTGGGACAAATGATCTATGGCTACACCTTC

V gene: TRBV18
D gene: TRBD1
clone size: .
J gene: TRBJ1-5
CDR3 protein: CASSPPLTGGQPQHF
CDR3 DNA: TGTGCCAGCTCACCACCCCTGACAGGGGGCCAGCCCCAGCATTTT

V gene: TRBV6-2/TRBV6-3
D gene: .
clone size: .
J gene: TRBJ1-1
CDR3 protein: CASSGQGQQNTEAFF
CDR3 DNA: TGTGCCAGCAGTGGTCAGGGACAACAGAACACTGAAGCTTTCTTT

V gene: TRBV5-5
D gene: TRBD2
clone size: .
J gene: TRBJ2-3
CDR3 protein: CASSLGTSGSTDTQYF
CDR3 DNA: TGTGCCAGCAGCTTGGGGACTAGCGGAAGCACAGATACGCAGTATTTT

V gene: TRBV14
D gene: .
clone size: .
J gene: TRBJ1-5
CDR3 protein: CASSLFNRGPQHF
CDR3 DNA: TGTGCCAGCAGCCTCTTCAATCGGGGGCCCCAGCATTTT

V gene: TRBV25-1
D gene: .
clone size: .
J gene: TRBJ1-1
CDR3 protein: CASSELGRKNTEAFF
CDR3 DNA: TGTGCCAGCAGTGAATTAGGTCGGAAAAACACTGAAGCTTTCTTT

V gene: TRBV12-3/TRBV12-4
D gene: .
clone size: once
J gene: TRBJ1-2
CDR3 protein: CASSLRVNYGYTF
CDR3 DNA: TGTGCCAGCAGTTTGAGAGTAAACTATGGCTACACCTTC

V gene: TRBV7-9
D gene: .
clone size: .
J gene: TRBJ1-1
CDR3 protein: CASSLVGEMNTEAFF
CDR3 DNA: TGTGCCAGCAGCTTAGTTGGGGAAATGAACACTGAAGCTTTCTTT

V gene: TRBV15
D gene: TRBD1
clone size: .
J gene: TRBJ2-7
CDR3 protein: CATSRAGTALIEQYF
CDR3 DNA: TGTGCCACCAGCAGAGCCGGGACAGCGCTGATCGAGCAGTACTTC

V gene: TRBV14
D gene: .
clone size: .
J gene: TRBJ1-1
CDR3 protein: CASSQEPRPTEAFF
CDR3 DNA: TGTGCCAGCAGCCAGGAGCCCCGGCCCACTGAAGCTTTCTTT

V gene: TRBV3-1/TRBV3-2
D gene: .
clone size: .
J gene: TRBJ1-2
CDR3 protein: CASSQDRRAYGYTF
CDR3 DNA: TGTGCCAGCAGCCAAGATAGGAGAGCCTATGGCTACACCTTC

V gene: TRBV19
D gene: .
clone size: .
J gene: TRBJ2-1
CDR3 protein: CASSIRRDNEQFF
CDR3 DNA: TGTGCCAGTAGTATACGCAGGGACAATGAGCAGTTCTTC

V gene: TRBV7-2
D gene: .
clone size: .
J gene: TRBJ1-6
CDR3 protein: CASSLVGGSYNSPLHF
CDR3 DNA: TGTGCCAGCAGCTTAGTGGGGGGTTCCTATAATTCACCCCTCCACTTT

V gene: TRBV6-1
D gene: .
clone size: .
J gene: TRBJ1-3
CDR3 protein: CASSEARGGAGNTIYF
CDR3 DNA: TGTGCCAGCAGTGAAGCGCGTGGGGGGGCTGGAAACACCATATATTTT

V gene: TRBV4-1
D gene: TRBD1
clone size: .
J gene: TRBJ2-7
CDR3 protein: CASSPGTASSYEQYF
CDR3 DNA: TGCGCCAGCAGCCCGGGGACAGCGAGCTCCTACGAGCAGTACTTC

V gene: TRBV19
D gene: .
clone size: .
J gene: TRBJ1-5
CDR3 protein: CASSNPRTEIRAGNQPQHF
CDR3 DNA: TGTGCCAGTAGTAACCCCCGGACAGAGATAAGGGCGGGCAATCAGCCCCAGCATTTT

V gene: TRBV29-1
D gene: TRBD1
clone size: .
J gene: TRBJ1-5
CDR3 protein: CSVVQGNQPQHF
CDR3 DNA: TGCAGCGTTGTACAGGGGAATCAGCCCCAGCATTTT

V gene: TRBV19
D gene: .
clone size: .
J gene: TRBJ2-1
CDR3 protein: CASSIAHPRDNEQFF
CDR3 DNA: TGTGCCAGTAGTATAGCCCACCCCCGGGACAATGAGCAGTTCTTC

V gene: TRBV5-1
D gene: .
clone size: .
J gene: TRBJ1-1
CDR3 protein: CASSLLNTEAFF
CDR3 DNA: TGCGCCAGCAGCTTGTTGAACACTGAAGCTTTCTTT

V gene: TRBV15
D gene: .
clone size: .
J gene: TRBJ1-2
CDR3 protein: CATSRDSRGNGYGYTF
CDR3 DNA: TGTGCCACCAGCAGAGATTCCAGAGGGAACGGCTATGGCTACACCTTC

V gene: TRBV9
D gene: .
clone size: .
J gene: TRBJ1-2
CDR3 protein: CASSVLSGSEAGYTF
CDR3 DNA: TGTGCCAGCAGCGTATTGTCGGGATCAGAAGCAGGCTACACCTTC

V gene: TRBV11-2
D gene: TRBD2
clone size: .
J gene: TRBJ2-7
CDR3 protein: CASSPPGTIYEQYF
CDR3 DNA: TGTGCCAGCAGCCCCCCGGGGACTATATACGAGCAGTACTTC

V gene: TRBV9
D gene: .
clone size: .
J gene: TRBJ1-1
CDR3 protein: CASSVEFGEAFF
CDR3 DNA: TGTGCCAGCAGCGTAGAGTTCGGGGAAGCTTTCTTT

V gene: TRBV11-2
D gene: TRBD1
clone size: .
J gene: TRBJ2-5
CDR3 protein: CASSPYDRGGETQYF
CDR3 DNA: TGTGCCAGCAGTCCTTACGACAGGGGAGGAGAGACCCAGTACTTC

V gene: TRBV2
D gene: .
clone size: .
J gene: TRBJ1-1
CDR3 protein: CASMLGATEAFF
CDR3 DNA: TGTGCCAGCATGTTAGGCGCTACTGAAGCTTTCTTT

V gene: TRBV7-8
D gene: TRBD1
clone size: .
J gene: TRBJ1-6
CDR3 protein: CASSFRDRGNFSPLHF
CDR3 DNA: TGTGCCAGCAGCTTCCGGGACAGGGGAAATTTTTCACCCCTCCACTTT

V gene: TRBV4-1
D gene: .
clone size: .
J gene: TRBJ2-2
CDR3 protein: CASSQGQNTGELFF
CDR3 DNA: TGCGCCAGCAGCCAGGGACAGAACACCGGGGAGCTGTTTTTT

V gene: TRBV6-1
D gene: .
clone size: .
J gene: TRBJ1-2
CDR3 protein: CASSEQGTNNYGYTF
CDR3 DNA: TGTGCCAGCAGTGAACAAGGAACCAATAACTATGGCTACACCTTC

V gene: TRBV10-3
D gene: .
clone size: .
J gene: TRBJ1-4
CDR3 protein: CASGGSNEKLFF
CDR3 DNA: TGTGCCAGCGGAGGGTCTAATGAAAAACTGTTTTTT

V gene: TRBV30
D gene: TRBD2
clone size: .
J gene: TRBJ2-7
CDR3 protein: CAWNRGGPGGEQYF
CDR3 DNA: TGTGCCTGGAATCGTGGTGGTCCGGGGGGCGAGCAGTACTTC

V gene: TRBV15
D gene: TRBD1
clone size: .
J gene: TRBJ1-1
CDR3 protein: CATSRGTGRSTEAFF
CDR3 DNA: TGTGCCACCAGCAGAGGGACAGGTCGGAGCACTGAAGCTTTCTTT

V gene: TRBV6-5
D gene: .
clone size: .
J gene: TRBJ1-2
CDR3 protein: CASSYIAGGYGYTF
CDR3 DNA: TGTGCCAGCAGTTACATAGCTGGGGGCTATGGCTACACCTTC

V gene: TRBV4-1
D gene: TRBD1
clone size: .
J gene: TRBJ1-5
CDR3 protein: CASSRGQGLGQPQHF
CDR3 DNA: TGCGCCAGCAGCCGCGGACAGGGCCTCGGTCAGCCCCAGCATTTT

V gene: TRBV19
D gene: .
clone size: .
J gene: TRBJ2-3
CDR3 protein: CASRMRGVDTQYF
CDR3 DNA: TGTGCCAGTAGGATGAGGGGGGTAGATACGCAGTATTTT

V gene: TRBV19
D gene: .
clone size: .
J gene: TRBJ2-7
CDR3 protein: CASSMYRDPQNIEGQYF
CDR3 DNA: TGTGCCAGTAGTATGTATAGGGATCCACAGAATATCGAGGGGCAGTACTTC

V gene: TRBV5-1
D gene: TRBD1
clone size: .
J gene: TRBJ2-1
CDR3 protein: CASSGGTGNYNEQFF
CDR3 DNA: TGCGCCAGCAGCGGGGGGACAGGGAACTACAATGAGCAGTTCTTC

V gene: TRBV6-5
D gene: .
clone size: few
J gene: TRBJ1-2
CDR3 protein: CASLATDANYGYTF
CDR3 DNA: TGTGCCAGCCTAGCGACAGACGCCAACTATGGCTACACCTTC

V gene: TRBV6-2/TRBV6-3
D gene: TRBD1
clone size: .
J gene: TRBJ1-2
CDR3 protein: CASSSSWTGIMQGYTF
CDR3 DNA: TGTGCCAGCAGCTCCTCCTGGACAGGGATTATGCAGGGCTACACCTTC

V gene: TRBV2
D gene: TRBD2
clone size: .
J gene: TRBJ2-7
CDR3 protein: CASSERASGGGNEQYF
CDR3 DNA: TGTGCCAGCAGTGAAAGGGCTAGCGGGGGGGGAAACGAGCAGTACTTC

V gene: TRBV4-1
D gene: .
clone size: .
J gene: TRBJ2-1
CDR3 protein: CASSQVEGFYNEQFF
CDR3 DNA: TGCGCCAGCAGCCAAGTCGAGGGGTTCTACAATGAGCAGTTCTTC

V gene: TRBV4-1
D gene: .
clone size: .
J gene: TRBJ2-1
CDR3 protein: CASSQKGGGTSSYNEQFF
CDR3 DNA: TGCGCCAGCAGCCAAAAAGGGGGCGGGACGAGCTCCTACAATGAGCAGTTCTTC

V gene: TRBV5-4
D gene: .
clone size: .
J gene: TRBJ2-7
CDR3 protein: CASSLTGAFGQYF
CDR3 DNA: TGTGCCAGCAGCTTGACGGGAGCGTTCGGGCAGTACTTC

V gene: TRBV4-1
D gene: TRBD2
clone size: .
J gene: TRBJ2-1
CDR3 protein: CASSQTGPLAGYNEQFF
CDR3 DNA: TGCGCCAGCAGCCAAACAGGGCCACTAGCGGGTTACAATGAGCAGTTCTTC

V gene: TRBV7-6
D gene: .
clone size: .
J gene: TRBJ1-5
CDR3 protein: CASSFGGFNQPQHF
CDR3 DNA: TGTGCCAGCAGCTTCGGCGGATTCAATCAGCCCCAGCATTTT